The next 23 T cell receptor beta chains were all read from a single sample in a study of cytomegalovirus exposure and HLA in healthy donors. PCR employed 60 Vbeta and 13 Jbeta primers. Sequencing used immunoSEQ multiplex PCR; TCRdb keeps in-frame clones, though not all of them. In the table there are 250,000 to 350,000 clones, 86% of which are singletons. Material for sequencing was PBMCs. Receptors were obtained from a man aged 40-49 years in good health and CMV-seropositive.

The gene calls are TRBV19 and TRBJ1-1, with a possible D match to TRBD1 (5 bases). Germline CDR1 is LNHDA and CDR2 is SQIVND (reference sequence). The CDR3 has 13 amino acids. Deletions cut 3 bases from V and 4 bases from J, with 9 bases between. The CDR3 nucleotides are TGTGCCAGTAGTATCAGGGTTACCACTGAAGCTTTCTTT. It codes for CASSIRVTTEAFF.

The chain recombines TRBV15 with TRBJ2-7; 12 nucleotides align to TRBD2. The V segment lost 5 bases and the J segment 3 bases; nucleotides outside the gene matches: 8. CDR1 is LNHNV and CDR2 is YYDKDF in the germline V gene (reference sequence). The CDR3 runs 16 residues. The CDR3 DNA reads TGTGCCACCAGCGTTCCTAGCGGGAGGGCCCTCTACGAGCAGTACTTC. Translating it yields CATSVPSGRALYEQYF. Using reference TRBV15 and TRBJ2-7 for the parts outside the CDR3, the full variable domain is DAMVIQNPRYQVTQFGKPVTLSCSQTLNHNVMYWYQQKSSQAPKLLFHYYDKDFNNEADTPDNFQSRRPNTSFCFLDIRSPGLGDTAMYLCATSVPSGRALYEQYFGPGTRLTVT.

The chain uses TRBV27 and TRBJ2-1, with D hard to call. Between the trimmed V and J ends, which lost 3 bases and 4 bases, there was a span of 7 bases. Germline CDR1 reads MNHEY; CDR2 reads SMNVEV (reference sequence). The CDR3 runs 13 residues. The CDR3 here is CASSLNFYNEQFF. The CDR3 DNA sequence: TGTGCCAGCAGTTTGAACTTTTACAATGAGCAGTTCTTC.

This rearrangement joins TRBV27 to TRBJ1-2; no reliable D call. The V gene lost 0 bases and the J gene lost 6 bases, with 11 bases spanning the gap. This CDR3 comprises 14 residues. CDR1 and CDR2 from the germline V gene are MNHEY and SMNVEV (reference sequence). The CDR3 region is CASSLSPLSHGYTF. CDR3 bases: TGTGCCAGCAGTTTATCCCCTCTTAGCCATGGCTACACCTTC.

The genes are TRBV19 and TRBJ1-5, with D possibly matching TRBD1 (6 bases). Per germline, CDR1 LNHDA and CDR2 SQIVND (reference sequence). Trimming removed 5 bases at V and 0 bases at J, with 26 bases between. The CDR3 runs to 20 residues. The CDR3 here is CASSRQAPGQDGYSNQPQHF. CDR3 DNA: TGTGCCAGTAGTCGTCAGGCACCGGGACAAGACGGATATAGCAATCAGCCCCAGCATTTT. Combining the CDR3 with reference TRBV19 and TRBJ1-5 gives the whole variable domain DGGITQSPKYLFRKEGQNVTLSCEQNLNHDAMYWYRQDPGQGLRLIYYSQIVNDFQKGDIAEGYSVSREKKESFPLTVTSAQKNPTAFYLCASSRQAPGQDGYSNQPQHFGDGTRLSIL.

The chain recombines TRBV2 with TRBJ1-2; D uncertain. V was trimmed by 8 bases and J by 4 bases, leaving 11 bases between them. There are 12 residues in the CDR3. CDR1 is SNHLY, CDR2 FYNNEI, per germline. CDR3 sequence: CASDQRGYGYTF. CDR3 nucleotides: TGTGCCAGCGATCAGCGGGGCTATGGCTACACCTTC.

CDR3 nucleotides: TGTGCCAGCAGCAACCGGGAGGTGAACACTGAAGCTTTCTTT. Its protein is CASSNREVNTEAFF. The J gene is TRBJ1-1, the V gene TRBV7-6, with D unclear. CDR1 and CDR2 (germline): SGHVS, FNYEAQ. The CDR3 has 14 amino acids. V was shortened by 5 bases and J by 0 bases, with 10 bases between the two germline ends.

The chain employs TRBV11-3 and TRBJ2-1; D is unresolved. The CDR3 runs to 14 residues. The germline gives CDR1 SGHNT, CDR2 YENEEA. With 0 bases removed from V and 4 bases from J, the gap between germline ends came to 7 bases. CDR3 coding DNA: TGTGCCAGCAGCTTAGATCGCGAATACAATGAGCAGTTCTTC. Translated, it gives CASSLDREYNEQFF.

The chain is built from TRBV28 and TRBJ2-1; TRBD2 matches 7 bases. J was trimmed by 2 bases and V by 7 bases; bases with no gene match: 5. CDR3 length equals 14 residues. Germline-derived CDR1 and CDR2 are MDHEN and SYDVKM. CDR3 region: CASTSSGPYNEQFF. DNA of the CDR3: TGTGCCAGCACCTCTAGCGGCCCCTACAATGAGCAGTTCTTC.

The V call is TRBV28, the J call TRBJ2-1, with 8 bases matching TRBD1. The CDR3 has 15 amino acids. Trimming took 4 bases from V and 4 from J; bases not matched to a gene: 6. CDR1 MDHEN and CDR2 SYDVKM come from the germline V gene. CDR3 nucleotides: TGTGCCAGCAGTTCCCCCAGGGGGCTGTACAATGAGCAGTTCTTC. Its translation: CASSSPRGLYNEQFF.

The V gene is TRBV19, the J gene TRBJ1-1, with TRBD1 matching 9 bases. CDR1 is LNHDA, CDR2 SQIVND, per germline (reference sequence). This CDR3 region has 15 residues. The trim removed 7 bases at V and 1 base at J, leaving 7 bases unmatched. CDR3 amino acids: CASTPQGARNTEAFF. CDR3 DNA: TGTGCCAGTACCCCACAGGGGGCGCGGAACACTGAAGCTTTCTTT.

The J gene is TRBJ2-3, the V gene TRBV6-1; D is perhaps TRBD1 (6 bases). Germline CDR1 MNHNS, CDR2 SASEGT. Trimming took 0 bases from V and 2 from J, leaving 18 bases between them. The CDR3 has 18 amino acids. The CDR3 bases are TGTGCCAGCAGTGAAGCGCTTCGGGCAGGGGTCCCCACAGATACGCAGTATTTT. It codes for CASSEALRAGVPTDTQYF.

This clone was seen just once. The chain employs TRBV7-2 and TRBJ2-7; TRBD1 matches at 7 bases. The germline CDR1 and CDR2 sequences are SGHTA and FQGNSA. The CDR3 runs 12 residues. The ends lost 5 bases at V and 4 bases at J; junction bases unmatched: 2. This CDR3 is CASSLQGYEQYF. The CDR3 nucleotides are TGTGCCAGCAGCCTACAGGGGTACGAGCAGTACTTC.

The chain has TRBV2 and TRBJ2-5; the match to TRBD2 covers 8 bases. V gave up 2 bases and J gave up 0 bases; unmatched junction bases: 11. The CDR3 extends over 18 amino acids. Germline V gives CDR1 SNHLY, CDR2 FYNNEI. In nucleotides, the CDR3 is TGTGCCAGCAGTGAACAGGAGGTGGCTAGCGGGTACCAAGAGACCCAGTACTTC. As protein: CASSEQEVASGYQETQYF. The variable domain in full, with the rest retrieved from reference TRBV2 and TRBJ2-5, is EPEVTQTPSHQVTQMGQEVILRCVPISNHLYFYWYRQILGQKVEFLVSFYNNEISEKSEIFDDQFSVERPDGSNFTLKIRSTKLEDSAMYFCASSEQEVASGYQETQYFGPGTRLLVL.

The rearrangement links TRBV25-1 to TRBJ2-6; 7 bases are shared with TRBD1. V shed 3 bases and J 1 base; nucleotides not matched to a gene: 3. The CDR3 has 16 residues. Germline CDR1 MGHDK, CDR2 SYGVNS. The CDR3 loop is CASSETQGSGANVLTF. CDR3 DNA: TGTGCCAGCAGTGAGACACAGGGGTCTGGGGCCAACGTCCTGACTTTC.

The chain links TRBV5-1 to TRBJ1-1, with TRBD1 matching over 10 bases. V dropped 2 bases and J dropped 1; count of bases not matched to a gene: 2. The CDR3 has 15 amino acids. CDR1 is SGHRS, CDR2 YFSETQ, per germline. The CDR3 is CASSFRQGANTEAFF. In nucleotides, the CDR3 is TGCGCCAGCAGCTTCAGACAGGGGGCGAACACTGAAGCTTTCTTT.

The J gene is TRBJ2-5, the V gene TRBV30; TRBD2 might be the D (6 bases). The DNA end is a closer match to TRBJ2-7, so the J assignment may be wrong. The CDR3 contains 14 residues. Per germline, CDR1 GTSNPN and CDR2 SVGIG (reference sequence). The CDR3 is CAWSVGGNSYEQYF. In DNA form, the CDR3 reads TGTGCCTGGAGTGTTGGAGGGAACTCCTACGAGCAGTACTTC.

V is TRBV27 and J is TRBJ2-2; TRBD2 aligns across 7 bases. Germline CDR1 reads MNHEY; CDR2 reads SMNVEV (reference sequence). The J segment lost 6 bases and the V segment lost 0 bases, leaving 1 base of the junction unmatched. The CDR3 covers 14 residues. The CDR3 reads CASSLSGGAGELFF. The CDR3 DNA sequence: TGTGCCAGCAGTTTATCGGGGGGGGCCGGGGAGCTGTTTTTT.

The chain has TRBV5-6 and TRBJ2-3; TRBD2 agrees at 8 bases. Germline loops: CDR1 SGHDT, CDR2 YYEEEE. The CDR3 is made up of 18 amino acids. The V and J ends lost 4 bases and 2 bases, in that order; junction bases with no gene match: 15. The CDR3 nucleotides are TGTGCCAGCAGCCGAGGGGGTTTTAGCGGGATCAACACAGATACGCAGTATTTT. Its translation is CASSRGGFSGINTDTQYF.

The V and J genes are TRBV7-6 and TRBJ2-5; 12 nucleotides align to TRBD2. The CDR3 spans 15 residues. V gave up 4 bases and J gave up 5 bases; unmatched junction bases: 5. CDR1 SGHVS and CDR2 FNYEAQ come from the germline V gene. CDR3 sequence: CASSYRLAGEETQYF. The CDR3 DNA is TGTGCCAGCAGCTACCGACTAGCGGGAGAGGAGACCCAGTACTTC.

The chain recombines TRBV4-1 with TRBJ2-1; TRBD1 might be the D (5 bases). CDR1 is MGHRA and CDR2 is YSYEKL in the germline V gene. V lost 5 bases and J lost 6, with 17 bases in between. The length of the CDR3 is 15 residues. For the CDR3, the DNA is TGCGCCAGCAGCTCTCAAATCTACAGGAGCAATGAGCAGTTCTTC. This encodes CASSSQIYRSNEQFF.

The chain has TRBV5-4 and TRBJ2-7; 12 bases agree with TRBD2. CDR1 SGHNT and CDR2 YYREEE come from the germline V gene (reference sequence). V gave up 4 bases and J gave up 4 bases; unmatched junction bases: 6. This CDR3 has 15 amino acids. The CDR3, as DNA: TGTGCCAGCAGCGGGGGGCTAGCGGGAGGGTACGAGCAGTACTTC. The encoded protein is CASSGGLAGGYEQYF. The whole variable domain, remainder taken from reference TRBV5-4 and TRBJ2-7, is ETGVTQSPTHLIKTRGQQVTLRCSSQSGHNTVSWYQQALGQGPQFIFQYYREEENGRGNFPPRFSGLQFPNYSSELNVNALELDDSALYLCASSGGLAGGYEQYFGPGTRLTVT.

The genes are TRBV27 and TRBJ1-5; 7 nucleotides agree with TRBD1. Germline lookup yields CDR1 MNHEY and CDR2 SMNVEV (reference sequence). The CDR3 loop spans 14 amino acids. J gave up 7 bases and V 5 bases, and 8 bases lay outside the gene matches. CDR3 protein: CASSPRTGIQPQHF. As DNA, the CDR3 is TGTGCCAGCAGTCCCCGGACAGGCATACAGCCCCAGCATTTT.